This T cell receptor (beta chain) was observed in a study of blood T cell repertoires in COVID-19. Ages ranged from about 18 to 100 years, with residence in around 24 US areas. Participants had their cohort set by participant-reported clinical history. The CDR3 runs to 16 residues. The trim removed 4 bases at V and 1 base at J, leaving 5 bases unmatched. Looked up from germline, CDR1 is SGHAT and CDR2 is FQNNGV. Some clones are missing from TCRdb's copy, which holds only in-frame ones; the method was immunoSEQ multiplex PCR. The repertoire has under 300,000 clones, about 89% of them found once; the top ten carry 1.2%.

Sample: PBMCs or T cells enriched from blood (not recorded which). This receptor was identified in a human donor in a cohort exposed to, infected with or recovered from COVID-19 (not recorded which). The donor label of this sample is uncertain. This chain connects TRBV11-2 to TRBJ2-2; TRBD1 agrees at 8 bases. The CDR3 spells CASSSWTGKNTGELFF. DNA of the CDR3: TGTGCCAGCAGCTCCTGGACAGGGAAGAACACCGGGGAGCTGTTTTTT.